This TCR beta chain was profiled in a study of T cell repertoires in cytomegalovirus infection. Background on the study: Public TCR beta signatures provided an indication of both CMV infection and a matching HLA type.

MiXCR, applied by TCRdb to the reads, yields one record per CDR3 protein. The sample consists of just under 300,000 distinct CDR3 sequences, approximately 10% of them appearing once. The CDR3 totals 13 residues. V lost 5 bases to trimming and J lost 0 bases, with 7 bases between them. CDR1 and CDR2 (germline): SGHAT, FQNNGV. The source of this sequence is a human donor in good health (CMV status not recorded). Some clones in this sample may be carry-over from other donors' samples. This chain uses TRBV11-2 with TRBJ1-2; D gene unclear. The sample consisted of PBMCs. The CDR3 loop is CASSPATNYGYTF. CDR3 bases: TGTGCCAGCAGCCCCGCGACTAACTATGGCTACACCTTC.